These 21 T cell receptor beta chains were all obtained from the same sample, sequenced in a study of PD-1 and CTLA-4 blockade in melanoma. This table comes from immunoSEQ multiplex PCR, and its TCRdb copy is limited to in-frame clones, with some not included. The sample records 6,000 to 8,500 clones, under 90% being singletons. The sample in question was CD8+ T cells from peripheral blood, obtained before anti-PD-1 treatment. These receptors originate from a human donor with melanoma.

The rearrangement uses TRBV6-6 and TRBJ2-2; 7 nucleotides line up with TRBD1. Germline CDR1 MNHNY, CDR2 SVGAGI (reference sequence). The CDR3 is 18 residues long. V lost 5 bases to trimming and J lost 0 bases; unmatched junction nucleotides: 12. The CDR3 nucleotides read TGTGCCAGCAGTCATCCGGGACAGACTACAACGAACACCGGGGAGCTGTTTTTT. Its translation: CASSHPGQTTTNTGELFF.

The CDR3 coding sequence is TGTGCCAGCAGCTACCTACAGGGTATGAACACTGAAGCTTTCTTT. It is translated as CASSYLQGMNTEAFF. V is TRBV11-2 and J is TRBJ1-1; tentatively, D is TRBD1 (6 bases). This CDR3 region has 15 residues. Germline values: CDR1 SGHAT, CDR2 FQNNGV. Trimming took off 4 bases at V and 0 bases at J, with 12 bases between the two ends. Together with reference TRBV11-2 and TRBJ1-1, the CDR3 gives the full variable domain: EAGVAQSPRYKIIEKRQSVAFWCNPISGHATLYWYQQILGQGPKLLIQFQNNGVVDDSQLPKDRFSAERLKGVDSTLKIQPAKLEDSAVYLCASSYLQGMNTEAFFGQGTRLTVV.

In its sample, this clone was seen once. J is TRBJ1-4 and V is TRBV19, with 7 bases aligning to TRBD1. The V gene end was trimmed by 6 bases and the J gene end by 2 bases; junction bases not matched to a gene: 9. CDR3 length equals 16 residues. CDR1 LNHDA and CDR2 SQIVND come from the germline V gene (reference sequence). In DNA, the CDR3 is TGTGCCAGTAGAGACAGGGACGTTTGGACTAATGAAAAACTGTTTTTT. This translates into CASRDRDVWTNEKLFF.

The V call is TRBV12-3 or TRBV12-4, the J call TRBJ1-5; 7 nucleotides line up with TRBD1. With V trimmed by 10 bases and J by 5 bases, 8 bases remained unmatched. CDR3 length: 13 residues. The CDR3 here is CAIGGDSDQPQHF. The CDR3 nucleotides are TGTGCCATCGGGGGGGACAGCGATCAGCCCCAGCATTTT.

The rearrangement joins TRBV9 to TRBJ2-7; D may be TRBD1 (5 bases). This CDR3 contains 13 residues. The V end lost 0 bases, the J end lost 6 bases, and 10 bases lay between the germline ends. Germline CDR1 and CDR2: SGDLS and YYNGEE. CDR3: CASSVGQGSEQYF. The CDR3 DNA follows: TGTGCCAGCAGCGTAGGCCAGGGCTCCGAGCAGTACTTC.

The chain recombines TRBV7-2 with TRBJ1-1, with D uncertain. The germline V gene has CDR1 SGHTA and CDR2 FQGNSA. V lost 8 bases to trimming and J lost 1 base, with 17 bases between them. The CDR3 covers 15 residues. CDR3: CASGPFETGNTEAFF. CDR3 nucleotide sequence: TGTGCCAGCGGCCCTTTTGAGACGGGGAACACTGAAGCTTTCTTT.

This clone was seen only once. The chain employs TRBV5-4 and TRBJ2-5; 8 positions agree with TRBD1. Germline V lookup: CDR1 SGHNT, CDR2 YYREEE (reference sequence). The CDR3 runs 14 residues. The J segment lost 5 bases and the V segment lost 5 bases, leaving 8 bases of the junction unmatched. CDR3 coding DNA: TGTGCCAGCAGAGACGGACAGGGTTGGGAGACCCAGTACTTC. It codes for CASRDGQGWETQYF.

There are a few counts of this clone. The V call is TRBV9, the J call TRBJ1-1; D uncertain. Germline CDR1 reads SGDLS; CDR2 reads YYNGEE. The CDR3 covers 15 residues. V lost 5 bases to trimming and J lost 0 bases, with 14 bases between them. The CDR3 sequence: CASSSPTLMNTEAFF. DNA for the CDR3: TGTGCCAGCAGTAGTCCAACCCTCATGAACACTGAAGCTTTCTTT.

V gene TRBV7-9 combines with J gene TRBJ2-1; TRBD2 might be the D (6 bases). The CDR3 is 17 residues long. Per the germline V gene, CDR1 is SEHNR and CDR2 is FQNEAQ (reference sequence). V was shortened by 5 bases and J by 0 bases, with 17 bases between the two germline ends. DNA of the CDR3: TGTGCCAGCAGCACCCCCAGAACGGGGGACTCCTACAATGAGCAGTTCTTC. Translating gives CASSTPRTGDSYNEQFF. Variable domain in full (rest from reference TRBV7-9 and TRBJ2-1): DTGVSQNPRHKITKRGQNVTFRCDPISEHNRLYWYRQTLGQGPEFLTYFQNEAQLEKSRLLSDRFSAERPKGSFSTLEIQRTEQGDSAMYLCASSTPRTGDSYNEQFFGPGTRLTVL.

The rearrangement joins TRBV29-1 to TRBJ2-1; D is ambiguous. This CDR3 has 11 residues. CDR1 is SQVTM and CDR2 is ANQGSEA in the germline V gene. V shed 3 bases and J shed 7 bases, with 7 bases lying between them. CDR3 bases: TGCAGCGTTGATTGGGGAAATGAGCAGTTCTTC. Protein product: CSVDWGNEQFF.

The V call is TRBV6-2 or TRBV6-3, the J call TRBJ2-1, with D possibly being TRBD1 or TRBD2 (7 bases each). The CDR3 loop spans 17 amino acids. The V gene lost 0 bases and the J gene lost 10 bases, with 22 bases spanning the gap. CDR1 MNHEY and CDR2 SVGEGT come from the germline V gene. CDR3 region: CASSYSNPGGGPYEQFF. The CDR3 nucleotides read TGTGCCAGCAGTTACTCGAACCCAGGGGGGGGGCCCTACGAGCAGTTCTTC.

The V call is TRBV7-6, the J call TRBJ2-4, with 9 bases lining up with TRBD1. Germline V gives CDR1 SGHVS, CDR2 FNYEAQ. The V gene end was trimmed by 1 base and the J gene end by 2 bases; junction bases not matched to a gene: 9. CDR3 length equals 18 residues. CDR3 in amino acids: CASSLEVGGQGSKNIQYF. DNA of the CDR3: TGTGCCAGCAGCTTAGAAGTCGGGGGACAGGGATCCAAAAACATTCAGTACTTC. The full variable domain, its missing parts supplied by reference TRBV7-6 and TRBJ2-4, is GAGVSQSPRYKVTKRGQDVALRCDPISGHVSLYWYRQALGQGPEFLTYFNYEAQQDKSGLPNDRFSAERPEGSISTLTIQRTEQRDSAMYRCASSLEVGGQGSKNIQYFGAGTRLSVL.

The chain has TRBV13 and TRBJ2-7; D might be TRBD1 (6 bases). Germline loops: CDR1 PRHDT, CDR2 FYEKMQ (reference sequence). The CDR3 is 14 amino acids. V gave up 1 base and J gave up 2 bases, with 9 bases separating them. The DNA of the CDR3 is TGTGCCAGCAGCTTAGAAGGACAGCCCTACGAGCAGTACTTC. The encoded protein is CASSLEGQPYEQYF. Full variable domain (outside the CDR3, taken from reference TRBV13 and TRBJ2-7): AAGVIQSPRHLIKEKRETATLKCYPIPRHDTVYWYQQGPGQDPQFLISFYEKMQSDKGSIPDRFSAQQFSDYHSELNMSSLELGDSALYFCASSLEGQPYEQYFGPGTRLTVT.

A few counts support this clone. The chain employs TRBV7-9 and TRBJ2-5; weak D call: TRBD2 (6 bases). This CDR3 spans 18 amino acids. The V gene's germline CDR1 is SEHNR and CDR2 FQNEAQ (reference sequence). V was cut by 5 bases and J by 0 bases, with 22 bases left in between. The DNA for the CDR3 is TGTGCCAGCAGCCCCTGGGACTCGTTTAACGGGGACCAAGAGACCCAGTACTTC. Its protein product is CASSPWDSFNGDQETQYF.

This clone was detected a few times. J is TRBJ1-1 and V is TRBV19; weak D call: TRBD1 (6 bases). Germline V gene lookup returns CDR1 LNHDA and CDR2 SQIVND (reference sequence). The length of the CDR3 is 14 residues. V dropped 3 bases and J dropped 4 bases, with 12 bases sitting between them. In nucleotides, the CDR3 is TGTGCCAGTAGTATGGGGGGGCTTCTCACTGAAGCTTTCTTT. Amino acids: CASSMGGLLTEAFF.

The rearrangement uses TRBV10-1 and TRBJ2-3; D is possibly TRBD1 (5 bases). Germline values: CDR1 WNHNN, CDR2 SYGVQD (reference sequence). V was clipped by 0 bases and J by 8 bases, with 21 bases between them. The length of the CDR3 is 17 residues. CDR3 sequence reads: CASSESPTRVVPGTQYF. Written as DNA, the CDR3 is TGCGCCAGCAGTGAGTCGCCCACCAGGGTCGTGCCAGGTACGCAGTATTTT.

V and J are TRBV7-2 and TRBJ2-7, with 7 bases aligning to TRBD1. The CDR3 is 15 amino acids. Germline V gives CDR1 SGHTA, CDR2 FQGNSA. V shed 4 bases, J shed 0 bases, and the junction held 6 bases outside the gene matches. In nucleotides, the CDR3 is TGTGCCAGCAGCTCCGTACAGGGGACCTCCTACGAGCAGTACTTC. Protein: CASSSVQGTSYEQYF.

The chain combines TRBV24-1 with TRBJ1-5; tentative D call: TRBD1 (5 bases). V was trimmed by 4 bases and J by 6 bases, leaving 18 bases between them. The germline V gene has CDR1 KGHDR and CDR2 SFDVKD. This CDR3 spans 16 amino acids. This chain's CDR3 is CATSEGSSGGGQPQHF. CDR3 DNA: TGTGCCACCAGTGAGGGATCCTCCGGCGGGGGTCAGCCCCAGCATTTT.

This sequence joins TRBV7-2 and TRBJ1-2; TRBD1 matches 9 bases. Germline V gene lookup returns CDR1 SGHTA and CDR2 FQGNSA. The CDR3 extends over 15 amino acids. The J segment lost 6 bases and the V segment lost 3 bases, leaving 8 bases of the junction unmatched. This chain's CDR3 is CASSFTGQGIDGYTF. The CDR3 DNA reads as TGTGCCAGCAGCTTCACGGGACAGGGTATTGATGGCTACACCTTC.

This chain connects TRBV24-1 to TRBJ1-2, with D tentatively TRBD1 (5 bases). V lost 5 bases to trimming and J lost 0 bases, with 12 bases between them. Germline CDR1 reads KGHDR; CDR2 reads SFDVKD. The CDR3 is 15 residues long. CDR3 in amino acids: CATSGRDQANYGYTF. CDR3 coding DNA: TGTGCCACCAGTGGCCGGGACCAAGCTAACTATGGCTACACCTTC.

In nucleotides, the CDR3 is TGTGCCATCAGTGAGTCGAATAGCGGGAGGAATGAGCAGTTCTTC. This gives the protein CAISESNSGRNEQFF. The chain is built from TRBV10-3 and TRBJ2-1; 10 bases map to TRBD2. The V and J ends lost 0 bases and 7 bases, in that order; junction bases with no gene match: 3. Germline assignment: CDR1 ENHRY and CDR2 SYGVKD. The CDR3 spans 15 residues.